The entry below describes one T cell receptor beta chain. The antigen remains unidentified. This specimen comes from a study of T cells in Graves' hyperthyroidism and ophthalmopathy. For the study at large: Peripheral blood sampling occurred at initial diagnosis, before any treatment.

Stable hyperthyroidism: no ophthalmopathy progression over 18 months of follow-up. Broader study findings: Separation of ophthalmopathy from stable hyperthyroidism was achieved by a 13 V-J model.

Per germline, CDR1 MNHEY and CDR2 SVGAGI. Trimming took 2 bases from V and 7 from J; bases not matched to a gene: 14. This CDR3 spans 17 amino acids. Amplification targeted TCR beta CDR3 regions from RNA transcripts. The TCR CDR3 was amplified in a first-round RT-PCR using the HTBI primer set. TCRdb reanalysed the multiplex PCR reads using MiXCR and keeps one entry per CDR3 protein. The sample has roughly 630,000 distinct CDR3 sequences, approximately 14% seen once. This rearrangement joins TRBV6-5 to TRBJ2-3; TRBD2 matches at 8 bases. This TCR came from a young woman with Graves' hyperthyroidism. Sequences were obtained from blood. CDR3 in amino acids: CASSYGRSGRFSYTQYF. CDR3 nucleotide sequence: TGTGCCAGCAGTTACGGACGGAGCGGGAGATTTTCATATACGCAGTATTTT.